This T cell receptor (beta chain) originates from a study of blood T cells in healthy people across ages. Findings and caveats of the study: The authors considered diversity estimates from one million T cells to be underestimates.

Individuals who donated were healthy Caucasians from Russia aged about 6 to 100. Per sample, a minimum of 6.5 million PBMCs were isolated. The total RNA that was extracted per sample amounted to at least 6 micrograms. Concerning this clonotype itself: Its target is not known.

This CDR3 has 15 residues. Germline V lookup: CDR1 DFQATT, CDR2 SNEGSKA (reference sequence). Trimming removed 6 bases from V and 4 bases from J; junction bases left unmatched: 7. With a J-beta primer mix and a sample-barcoded 5' primer, a second PCR ran about 7 to 12 cycles. TCRdb re-called the 5' RACE reads through MiXCR, storing one row per CDR3 protein. The table shows approximately 730,000 distinct CDR3 sequences, with 40% to 45% occurring only once. The gene calls are TRBV20-1 and TRBJ2-3; 13 positions agree with TRBD2. The sequenced sample was blood. The receptor comes from a woman in her sixties or seventies in good health. For the CDR3, the DNA is TGCAGTGCGGAGGGGACTAGCGGGATTTCAGATACGCAGTATTTT. It is translated as CSAEGTSGISDTQYF.